This TCR beta chain was recorded in a study of neoadjuvant anti-PD-1 for oral cavity cancer. Time point specified: after neoadjuvant nivolumab, at surgical resection. Patients were newly diagnosed with stage II-IVA oral cavity squamous cell carcinoma without prior systemic or radiation treatment. Per the germline V gene, CDR1 is GTSNPN and CDR2 is SVGIG (reference sequence). CDR3 size: 10 residues. Trimming took off 2 bases at V and 4 bases at J, with 3 bases between the two ends. Profiling relied on immunoSEQ multiplex PCR, and the TCRdb table lists in-frame clones only, not all of them. Among roughly 15,000 clones listed, approximately 40% were seen once.

The chain combines TRBV30 with TRBJ2-7; D is undetermined. The sequence came from a person aged 35 to 85 with oral cavity squamous cell carcinoma. Sequenced material: tumor tissue, taken after nivolumab (anti-PD-1) treatment. The CDR3 DNA reads as TGTGCCTGGAGTAATTACGAGCAGTACTTC. Amino acid sequence: CAWSNYEQYF.